These 32 T cell receptor beta chains originate from one sample sequenced in a study of T cell responses to AZD1222 COVID-19 vaccine. This table comes from immunoSEQ multiplex PCR, and its TCRdb copy is limited to in-frame clones, with some not included. Here the sample spans about 120,000 clones, 80% to 90% being singletons. Material: peripheral blood, obtained on day 0 of MenACWY control vaccination. The origin of the receptors is an adult in good health.

The rearrangement joins TRBV7-6 to TRBJ2-1; 7 bases map to TRBD1. This CDR3 is built from 13 residues. V dropped 6 bases and J dropped 7; count of bases not matched to a gene: 6. Germline values: CDR1 SGHVS, CDR2 FNYEAQ. CDR3 amino acids: CASRAGRGNEQFF. The CDR3 DNA is TGTGCCAGCAGGGCGGGCAGGGGGAATGAGCAGTTCTTC.

This sequence joins TRBV24-1 and TRBJ2-2; 10 bases are shared with TRBD2. V shed 7 bases, J shed 5 bases, and the junction held 3 bases outside the gene matches. The CDR3 has 14 residues. Germline V gene sequence: CDR1 KGHDR, CDR2 SFDVKD. In DNA form, the CDR3 reads TGTGCCACCAGGTCTAGCGGGGGTACCGGGGAGCTGTTTTTT. This codes for CATRSSGGTGELFF.

The rearrangement uses TRBV10-1 and TRBJ2-7; D call uncertain. Trimming cost V 3 bases and J 3 bases, with 6 bases left between them. This CDR3 has 12 residues. The germline gives CDR1 WNHNN, CDR2 SYGVQD (reference sequence). CDR3: CASSDLNYEQYF. CDR3 bases: TGCGCCAGCAGTGACCTAAACTACGAGCAGTACTTC.

The rearrangement joins TRBV7-3 to TRBJ2-5; 8 bases are a match to TRBD2. The CDR3 sequence is 15 residues long. Germline V CDR1 and CDR2: SGHTA, FQGTGA. The V and J ends lost 5 bases and 2 bases, in that order; junction bases with no gene match: 7. CDR3 DNA sequence: TGTGCCAGCAGCCCCGGGGGGGGACTTCAAGAGACCCAGTACTTC. Translated, it gives CASSPGGGLQETQYF.

The chain recombines TRBV7-2 with TRBJ2-1, with D hard to call. Germline V lookup: CDR1 SGHTA, CDR2 FQGNSA. The CDR3 consists of 14 residues. Trimming left V 5 bases short and J 3 bases short, with 11 bases between. The CDR3 reads CASSLPFNYNEQFF. In DNA, the CDR3 is TGTGCCAGCAGCCTCCCATTCAACTACAATGAGCAGTTCTTC.

The chain is built from TRBV19 and TRBJ1-5, with 7 bases lining up with TRBD1. CDR3 size: 14 residues. From germline, CDR1 is LNHDA and CDR2 SQIVND (reference sequence). The V gene end was trimmed by 6 bases and the J gene end by 3 bases; junction bases not matched to a gene: 5. CDR3 DNA sequence: TGTGCCAGTAGCCGGGGACAGAACAATCAGCCCCAGCATTTT. This codes for CASSRGQNNQPQHF.

This clone was seen only a few times. The gene calls are TRBV3-1 (or the pseudogene TRBV3-2) and TRBJ1-6; the match to TRBD1 covers 9 bases. Germline CDR1 LGHDT, CDR2 YNNKEL (reference sequence). The CDR3 extends over 14 amino acids. V lost 4 bases to trimming and J lost 8 bases; unmatched junction nucleotides: 3. The CDR3 spells CASSPGQGDSPLHF. The CDR3 DNA reads TGTGCCAGCAGCCCGGGACAGGGCGATTCACCCCTCCACTTT.

The chain carries TRBV7-3 and TRBJ1-3; 7 bases are a match to TRBD1. The V gene's germline CDR1 is SGHTA and CDR2 FQGTGA. Losses at the gene ends were 5 bases for V and 0 bases for J; bases not matched to a gene: 4. The CDR3 spans 15 residues. Here the CDR3 reads CASSPTGDSGNTIYF. CDR3 DNA: TGTGCCAGCAGCCCTACAGGGGACTCTGGAAACACCATATATTTT.

This clone was seen only once. The V and J genes are TRBV6-5 and TRBJ1-3, with D unresolved. Germline loops: CDR1 MNHEY, CDR2 SVGAGI. The CDR3 runs 13 residues. V shed 2 bases and J shed 8 bases, with 10 bases lying between them. CDR3: CASSYTPIDTIYF. The CDR3 bases are TGTGCCAGCAGTTACACCCCCATAGACACCATATATTTT.

The gene calls are TRBV7-8 and TRBJ1-2; no firm D call. Trimming shortened V by 5 bases and J by 3 bases, and 7 bases separated the two germline ends. CDR1 and CDR2 (germline): SGHVS, FQNEAQ. The CDR3 is 12 amino acids. Here the CDR3 DNA reads TGTGCCAGCAGCGAGAGACACTATGGCTACACCTTC. Amino acid sequence: CASSERHYGYTF.

The chain is built from TRBV6-5 and TRBJ2-1, with D perhaps given as TRBD1 or TRBD2 (7 bases each). The ends were cut back, 0 bases at V and 9 bases at J, with 18 bases in the middle. This CDR3 is built from 16 residues. Germline CDR1 MNHEY, CDR2 SVGAGI. CDR3 residues: CASSYSGGTARPEQFF. DNA of the CDR3: TGTGCCAGCAGTTACTCGGGGGGGACAGCCCGGCCTGAGCAGTTCTTC.

This chain joins TRBV5-1 and TRBJ2-7; D remains unclear. This CDR3 is built from 13 residues. The germline gives CDR1 SGHRS, CDR2 YFSETQ. V shed 0 bases and J shed 7 bases, with 11 bases lying between them. This CDR3 is CASSLGPSWEQYF. DNA for the CDR3: TGCGCCAGCAGCTTGGGACCCAGCTGGGAGCAGTACTTC.

The chain couples TRBV27 to TRBJ1-6; no reliable D call. Germline V gives CDR1 MNHEY, CDR2 SMNVEV (reference sequence). Trimming took 2 bases from V and 7 from J, leaving 18 bases between them. This CDR3 has 17 amino acids. CDR3 amino acids: CASSLGPLNPRNSPLHF. CDR3 nucleotides: TGTGCCAGCAGTTTAGGCCCCCTGAACCCTAGGAATTCACCCCTCCACTTT.

A single count supports this clone. This sequence joins TRBV9 and TRBJ1-6, with D tentatively TRBD1 (5 bases). Germline V CDR1 and CDR2: SGDLS, YYNGEE. V was clipped by 3 bases and J by 2 bases, with 12 bases between them. There are 16 residues in the CDR3. The CDR3 sequence: CASSAGGIPYNSPLHF. Written as DNA, the CDR3 is TGTGCCAGCAGCGCGGGGGGAATCCCCTATAATTCACCCCTCCACTTT.

This chain uses TRBV11-2 with TRBJ1-2; no clear D gene. This CDR3 is built from 14 residues. Germline V CDR1 and CDR2: SGHAT, FQNNGV. Trimming took 1 base from V and 2 from J, leaving 8 bases between them. The CDR3 DNA is TGTGCCAGCAGCTTAGGAATGGGCAACTATGGCTACACCTTC. It specifies CASSLGMGNYGYTF.

This sequence joins TRBV18 and TRBJ2-5, with unresolved D. This CDR3 has 13 amino acids. Per the germline V gene, CDR1 is KGHSH and CDR2 is LQKENI. V was cut by 6 bases and J by 2 bases, with 10 bases left in between. CDR3 bases: TGTGCCAGCTCGGGTATCAGACAAGAGACCCAGTACTTC. Residues: CASSGIRQETQYF. Using reference TRBV18 and TRBJ2-5 for the parts outside the CDR3, the full variable domain is NAGVMQNPRHLVRRRGQEARLRCSPMKGHSHVYWYRQLPEEGLKFMVYLQKENIIDESGMPKERFSAEFPKEGPSILRIQQVVRGDSAAYFCASSGIRQETQYFGPGTRLLVL.

Only a few counts were recorded for this clone. This sequence joins TRBV14 and TRBJ2-5, with D uncertain. V was pared by 0 bases and J by 0 bases, with 11 bases between. In germline, CDR1 is SGHDN, CDR2 FVKESK. The CDR3 contains 16 residues. DNA of the CDR3: TGTGCCAGCAGCCAAGATTCGAACCTGTACCAAGAGACCCAGTACTTC. It translates to CASSQDSNLYQETQYF.

The gene calls are TRBV6-5 and TRBJ1-2; D possibly corresponds to TRBD1 (5 bases). Between the trimmed V and J ends, which lost 6 bases and 8 bases, there was a span of 13 bases. Germline assignment: CDR1 MNHEY and CDR2 SVGAGI. The CDR3 totals 12 residues. The CDR3 nucleotides read TGTGCCAGCAGCCGGGACCGTCGAGGCTACACCTTC. It specifies CASSRDRRGYTF.

This rearrangement joins TRBV28 to TRBJ2-5, with D perhaps matching TRBD2 (6 bases). The CDR3 is 13 amino acids. Germline assignment: CDR1 MDHEN and CDR2 SYDVKM. V lost 6 bases and J lost 0, with 8 bases in between. In DNA form, the CDR3 reads TGTGCCAGCAGCCGGGACTACCAAGAGACCCAGTACTTC. Its translation is CASSRDYQETQYF.

The chain uses TRBV12-5 and TRBJ2-7; 13 nucleotides line up with TRBD2. Germline assignment: CDR1 LGHNT and CDR2 FRNRAP. This CDR3 is built from 16 residues. V lost 2 bases, J lost 2 bases, and 3 bases stayed unmatched. The CDR3 nucleotides read TGTGCTAGTGGTTTGCCCACTAGCGGGGGGGCCTACGAGCAGTACTTC. It specifies CASGLPTSGGAYEQYF. The variable domain in full, completed from reference TRBV12-5 and TRBJ2-7, reads DARVTQTPRHKVTEMGQEVTMRCQPILGHNTVFWYRQTMMQGLELLAYFRNRAPLDDSGMPKDRFSAEMPDATLATLKIQPSEPRDSAVYFCASGLPTSGGAYEQYFGPGTRLTVT.

This chain links TRBV5-5 with TRBJ2-5; D might be TRBD1 (6 bases). The CDR3 covers 19 residues. Trimming cost V 1 base and J 5 bases, with 27 bases left between them. Germline CDR1 reads SGHKS; CDR2 reads YYEKEE (reference sequence). This CDR3 reads CASSLWGKTGLLQQETQYF. CDR3 DNA sequence: TGTGCCAGCAGCTTGTGGGGGAAGACAGGACTCTTACAGCAGGAGACCCAGTACTTC. Complete variable domain (other parts from reference TRBV5-5 and TRBJ2-5): DAGVTQSPTHLIKTRGQQVTLRCSPISGHKSVSWYQQVLGQGPQFIFQYYEKEERGRGNFPDRFSARQFPNYSSELNVNALLLGDSALYLCASSLWGKTGLLQQETQYFGPGTRLLVL.

Here the CDR3 reads CAISDGTRTYYGYTF. CDR3 bases: TGTGCCATCAGTGACGGGACACGGACTTACTATGGCTACACCTTC. The chain employs TRBV10-3 and TRBJ1-2, with D maybe TRBD1 (6 bases). V lost 3 bases, J lost 3 bases, and 14 bases lay in between. This CDR3 spans 15 amino acids. CDR1 ENHRY and CDR2 SYGVKD come from the germline V gene.

The CDR3 DNA reads as TGTGCCAGCAGGGACAGGGGATTTTATGGCTACACCTTC. Its protein is CASRDRGFYGYTF. J is TRBJ1-2 and V is TRBV6-5; 9 positions agree with TRBD1. Trimming at V came to 6 bases and at J to 5 bases, leaving 4 bases not matched to a gene. CDR3 length: 13 amino acids. Germline assignment: CDR1 MNHEY and CDR2 SVGAGI.

This clone was seen a handful of times. This sequence joins TRBV19 and TRBJ1-5; weak D call: TRBD1 (5 bases). The length of the CDR3 is 17 residues. The germline V gene has CDR1 LNHDA and CDR2 SQIVND (reference sequence). V lost 1 base and J lost 6, with 19 bases in between. CDR3 bases: TGTGCCAGTAGTATAGTTTCCGGGACTCAAACCTTTCAGCCCCAGCATTTT. Its protein is CASSIVSGTQTFQPQHF.

This chain links TRBV4-2 with TRBJ1-6; possibly TRBD1 for D (5 bases). The CDR3 contains 14 residues. Trimming left V 0 bases short and J 10 bases short, with 10 bases between. Germline V CDR1 and CDR2: LGHNA, YNFKEQ. In DNA, the CDR3 is TGTGCCAGCAGCCAAGAAAACCGGGGCTCACCCCTCCACTTT. Translating gives CASSQENRGSPLHF.

The chain carries TRBV15 and TRBJ1-4; 8 nucleotides agree with TRBD1. The V and J ends lost 3 bases and 5 bases, in that order; junction bases with no gene match: 5. The CDR3 covers 15 residues. Germline V gives CDR1 LNHNV, CDR2 YYDKDF (reference sequence). DNA of the CDR3: TGTGCCACCAGCAGTGGACAGGGTACAAATGAAAAACTGTTTTTT. As protein: CATSSGQGTNEKLFF.

A single count supports this clone. This rearrangement joins TRBV19 to TRBJ2-4, with 8 bases that match TRBD1. The CDR3 consists of 12 residues. Per the germline V gene, CDR1 is LNHDA and CDR2 is SQIVND (reference sequence). The ends lost 7 bases at V and 9 bases at J; junction bases unmatched: 5. The CDR3 nucleotides are TGTGCCAGTAATGGACAGGGATCCATTCAGTACTTC. The encoded protein is CASNGQGSIQYF.

The gene calls are TRBV27 and TRBJ1-6, with TRBD1 as a possible D gene (5 bases). V lost 2 bases and J 3 bases, leaving 8 bases between the germline ends. Germline CDR1 and CDR2: MNHEY and SMNVEV (reference sequence). The CDR3 contains 15 residues. The CDR3 DNA sequence: TGTGCCAGCAGTTTAAGAGGGGACTATAATTCACCCCTCCACTTT. It yields the protein CASSLRGDYNSPLHF.

V usage is TRBV3-1 (or the pseudogene TRBV3-2) and J usage is TRBJ1-4, with 8 bases fitting TRBD1. The V segment lost 5 bases and the J segment 5 bases; nucleotides outside the gene matches: 4. There are 14 residues in the CDR3. Germline lookup yields CDR1 LGHDT and CDR2 YNNKEL (reference sequence). The CDR3 region is CASSFRQGNEKLFF. The CDR3 DNA sequence: TGTGCCAGCAGCTTCCGACAGGGGAATGAAAAACTGTTTTTT.

The rearrangement uses TRBV19 and TRBJ1-5, with unresolved D. Germline CDR1 reads LNHDA; CDR2 reads SQIVND (reference sequence). The ends were cut back, 0 bases at V and 0 bases at J, with 12 bases in the middle. This CDR3 contains 17 residues. Here the CDR3 DNA reads TGTGCCAGTAGTATAGACCTAATCGAGTATAGCAATCAGCCCCAGCATTTT. It encodes CASSIDLIEYSNQPQHF.

V gene TRBV21-1 combines with J gene TRBJ2-3. TRBV21-1 is designated a pseudogene. The CDR3 runs 14 residues. CDR3 region: CASTPGPELVRGSF. Here the CDR3 DNA reads TGTGCCAGCACCCCTGGACCAGAGCTAGTGAGGGGATCCTTT.

The gene calls are TRBV4-2 and TRBJ2-7; 9 bases line up with TRBD1. CDR1 is LGHNA, CDR2 YNFKEQ, per germline. Trimming removed 4 bases from V and 12 bases from J; junction bases left unmatched: 7. CDR3 size: 12 residues. CDR3 protein: CASSLGQGALYF. As DNA, the CDR3 is TGTGCCAGCAGCCTGGGACAGGGAGCTCTGTACTTC.